One and the same sample provided the 3 T cell receptor beta chains below, sequenced in a study of T cell clonality in common variable immunodeficiency. TCRdb's table, derived via immunoSEQ multiplex PCR, lists solely in-frame clones and lacks some. The profile covers fewer than 65,000 clones, none occurring a single time. Sample: peripheral blood mononuclear cells. All receptors derive from a person aged 18 to 75 in good health.

As for this clone: From the germline J gene comes the end of the CDR3, since the read stops 3 residues before it. The J gene is TRBJ2-4, the V gene TRBV19; TRBD1 matches at 7 bases. This CDR3 is built from 16 residues. Germline V CDR1 and CDR2: LNHDA, SQIVND (reference sequence). Incomplete CDR3 DNA: TGTGCCAGTAGTCCTTTCCAGGGGGACGTGAACTATGGT. The encoded protein is CASSPFQGDVNYG. The CDR3 as a whole reads CASSPFQGDVNYGQYF.

This clone appeared many times. The sequence runs out 3 residues before the end of the CDR3; the remainder is reconstructed from the germline J gene. The gene calls are TRBV6-4 and TRBJ1-1; D remains ambiguous. Germline V CDR1 and CDR2: MRHNA, SNTAGT. The CDR3 loop spans 13 amino acids. The ends were cut back, 6 bases at V and 1 base at J, with 9 bases in the middle. CDR3 sequence reads: CASRVQPNTEAFF. The DNA read from the CDR3 is TGTGCCAGCAGGGTACAACCGAACACTGAA.

In its sample, this clone was seen many times. The CDR3 end falls 3 residues outside the read, so it is completed with the germline J gene. The V gene is TRBV5-1, the J gene TRBJ1-5; the D gene is possibly TRBD1 (6 bases). Germline CDR1 reads SGHRS; CDR2 reads YFSETQ. V lost 1 base, J lost 4 bases, and 9 bases lay in between. This CDR3 contains 14 residues. The CDR3 bases that were read are TGCGCCAGCAGCTTGACAGGGACAAATCAGCCC. This gives the protein CASSLTGTNQP. In full, the CDR3 is CASSLTGTNQPQHF.